This T cell receptor beta chain is drawn from a study of T cells in Graves' hyperthyroidism and ophthalmopathy (dated by TCRdb to the late 2010s). About the full investigation: Peripheral blood samples were taken at the time of initial diagnosis, prior to any treatment. After sampling, hyperthyroidism patients received methimazole starting at 30 mg daily, and ophthalmopathy patients received high-dose intravenous methylprednisolone. According to the paper, TCR Vbeta CDR3 sequencing was carried out on approximately 140 peripheral blood samples, which came from over 40 ophthalmopathy, about 75 hyperthyroidism and roughly 17 progressor patients. Prospective prediction of ophthalmopathy was tested in an independent validation cohort consisting of some 20 hyperthyroidism patients and some 15 patients who later progressed to ophthalmopathy. The 90 to 100 discovery patients were randomly divided into training and test sets at a 7:3 ratio. TCR V-J signatures able to tell the groups apart were searched for in a discovery cohort of some 100 patients, of whom roughly 42 had Graves' ophthalmopathy and 57 had stable Graves' hyperthyroidism. Thyroid tissue and blood T-cell repertoires from over 5 Graves' hyperthyroidism patients were also compared in the study. Findings and caveats that apply to the study as a whole: A model built on a 13 V-J signature distinguished ophthalmopathy from stable hyperthyroidism, reaching 87.88% sensitivity and around 81% specificity in cross-validation and 80%/75% in testing. In validation, the model predicted progression to ophthalmopathy with 65% to 71% sensitivity and roughly 75% specificity, a median of roughly seven months before onset. No statistical method was used to fix the sample size in advance, and group allocation was not hidden from the investigators. Most expanded thyroid clonotypes (frequency above 0.001) were also found in blood, which suggests that blood repertoires may mirror thyroid immune responses.

Amplification of TCR beta CDR3 regions was carried out from RNA transcripts. The TCR CDR3 was subjected to a first round of RT-PCR using the HTBI primer set and the Qiagen OneStep RT-PCR kit. A second multiplex PCR round built the libraries, followed by size selection and purification. Libraries were sequenced paired-end with 100 bp reads on an Illumina HiSeq2000. The study's own analysis went as follows. SOAPnuke was used to process the raw data, throwing out any read that contained adapters or uncalled bases, had a mean Phred below 15, or lacked an exact constant-primer or identifier match. COPE v1.2.5 was used to merge the high-quality paired reads, and each unique nucleotide sequence was defined as a clonotype. MiTCR v1.1 was used to align the clonotypes against IMGT TRBV, TRBD and TRBJ reference segments. Only V-J combinations with frequency above 0.0001, covering roughly 99% of repertoires, were analysed. A TCS score was defined as the ratio between F50 (clonal expansion) and ExV (chaos), using BLOSUM62-based TCRdist between CDR3 peptides within each V-J. Welch's t-statistics and random forest reduced roughly 540 V-J features to under 15, which were used in a naive Bayes classifier (R e1071). TCRdb took the public reads, trimmed them with fastp at Q25, ran MiXCR for clone calling and kept in-frame beta chains. One record per CDR3 amino acid sequence lists the most common genes and DNA. TCRdb assigned the V and J calls; the authors' analysis was not used. The sample includes 530,000 or so distinct CDR3 sequences, with 24% observed a single time. The top ten clones comprise about 11% of the sample.

In this sample, this clonotype turned up many times. Its antigen target is currently unknown. The input lacks base qualities; no much larger clone sits a single base away. In the ophthalmopathy patients, disease was moderately to severely active, with a Clinical Activity Score of 3 or more, a NOSPECS grade of 4 or more, and a duration of less than 3 months. Exclusion was applied to patients with uncontrolled infections, other autoimmune diseases, pregnancy or lactation. Diagnoses relied on clinical symptoms, serum thyroxine and TRAb, thyroid ultrasound and orbital computed tomography. Ficoll-Paque density gradient centrifugation was used to isolate PBMCs from 10 ml of fresh peripheral blood. Total RNA was extracted with Trizol reagent, and quality was checked on an Agilent 2100 Bioanalyzer. The sequencing input was blood. This receptor was obtained from a woman aged 25 to 45 with Graves' ophthalmopathy.

CDR3 sequence: CASSGGRYQPQHF. In nucleotide form, the sequence is TGTGCCAGCAGTGGCGGGCGGTATCAGCCCCAGCATTTT. The rearrangement combines TRBV12-3 or TRBV12-4 with TRBJ1-5; the D gene remains uncertain. V lost 5 bases and J lost 5 bases; the stretch between them is 10 bases long. The CDR3 runs 13 amino acids, cysteine and phenylalanine included. This entry keeps only the CDR3 DNA: 39 bases, framed from base 1.